Each of the 27 T cell receptor beta chains below was sequenced from the same sample in a study of blood T cell repertoires in COVID-19. Clones were sequenced by immunoSEQ multiplex PCR, and TCRdb holds only the in-frame ones, with some missing. The data hold about 87,000 clones, with around 83% observed a single time. Sequenced input: peripheral blood. The receptors derive from a woman aged 70 to 79 with acute or convalescent COVID-19.

About this clone itself: One end of the junction is discordant with germline, which a read error may explain. The genes are TRBV7-9 and TRBJ2-7; the match to TRBD1 covers 10 bases. The CDR3 totals 18 residues. Germline V lookup: CDR1 SEHNR, CDR2 FQNEAQ (reference sequence). CDR3 bases: TGTGCCAGCAGCTTCACAACCAGACAGGGGGCCGGGTTTTACGAGCAGTACTTT. Translating it yields CASSFTTRQGAGFYEQYF.

The chain carries TRBV6-5 and TRBJ1-3, with D unclear. There are 14 residues in the CDR3. The germline V and J ends were trimmed by 6 bases and 4 bases, with 13 bases remaining between them. Per germline, CDR1 MNHEY and CDR2 SVGAGI. The CDR3 region has the DNA TGTGCCAGCAGGTCCCCTAGATTCGGAAACACCATATATTTT. This sequence encodes CASRSPRFGNTIYF.

The rearrangement links TRBV12-3 or TRBV12-4 to TRBJ2-5, with D maybe TRBD1 (7 bases). The CDR3 spans 13 residues. V was trimmed by 6 bases and J by 5 bases, leaving 13 bases between them. The CDR3 DNA follows: TGTGCCAGCAGGGAACAGGGGAGGGAGACCCAGTACTTC. Amino acids: CASREQGRETQYF.

The chain joins TRBV5-1 to TRBJ2-7; 15 nucleotides align to TRBD2. CDR1 is SGHRS, CDR2 YFSETQ, per germline. V shed 1 base and J 0 bases; nucleotides not matched to a gene: 5. The CDR3 runs to 18 residues. CDR3 residues: CASSLRGLAGGSSYEQYF. DNA for the CDR3: TGCGCCAGCAGCTTGCGCGGACTAGCGGGGGGGAGCTCCTACGAGCAGTACTTC.

This rearrangement joins TRBV6-1 to TRBJ2-3; 8 positions agree with TRBD1. The germline CDR1 and CDR2 sequences are MNHNS and SASEGT. CDR3 length: 16 amino acids. V dropped 3 bases and J dropped 4; count of bases not matched to a gene: 9. This CDR3 reads CASSERGRGRPDTQYF. CDR3 in DNA: TGTGCCAGCAGTGAGCGCGGCAGGGGGCGCCCAGATACGCAGTATTTT.

This rearrangement joins TRBV11-2 to TRBJ1-1; D perhaps matches TRBD1 (5 bases). This CDR3 has 15 amino acids. CDR1 and CDR2 from the germline V gene are SGHAT and FQNNGV. The V end lost 5 bases, the J end lost 1 base, and 14 bases lay between the germline ends. The CDR3 DNA follows: TGTGCCAGCAGCCCGCAGGGTTCTGGGAACACTGAAGCTTTCTTT. Residues: CASSPQGSGNTEAFF.

This clone came up a few times. This sample also contains other DNA sequences that code for the same CDR3. This chain links TRBV7-2 with TRBJ1-1; D not certain. Trimming shortened V by 3 bases and J by 0 bases, and 5 bases separated the two germline ends. The germline V gene has CDR1 SGHTA and CDR2 FQGNSA. The CDR3 is made up of 13 amino acids. In nucleotides, the CDR3 is TGTGCCAGCAGCTTCTCAGTGAACACTGAAGCTTTCTTT. Translation: CASSFSVNTEAFF.

On this clone itself: The same CDR3 arises from other DNA sequences in this sample as well. The genes are TRBV7-8 and TRBJ1-2; TRBD1 matches at 7 bases. CDR3 length equals 13 residues. Trimming took 1 base from V and 4 from J; bases not matched to a gene: 0. Germline V gives CDR1 SGHVS, CDR2 FQNEAQ. The DNA of the CDR3 is TGTGCCAGCAGCTTAGACAGGGGCTATGGCTACACCTTC. Its translation is CASSLDRGYGYTF.

This chain joins TRBV5-4 and TRBJ2-3, with TRBD2 matching 13 bases. In germline, CDR1 is SGHNT, CDR2 YYREEE (reference sequence). With V trimmed by 4 bases and J by 0 bases, 5 bases remained unmatched. The CDR3 sequence is 17 residues long. The CDR3 loop is CASSGLAGAPSTDTQYF. The CDR3 coding sequence is TGTGCCAGCAGCGGACTAGCGGGGGCCCCTAGCACAGATACGCAGTATTTT.

Only one count was recorded for this clone. The chain employs TRBV6-5 and TRBJ1-1, with 9 nucleotides matching TRBD1. The germline V gene encodes CDR1 MNHEY and CDR2 SVGAGI. The trim removed 6 bases at V and 10 bases at J, leaving 3 bases unmatched. This CDR3 spans 11 amino acids. CDR3 in DNA: TGTGCCAGCAGGGGACAGGGAGGAGCTTTCTTT. It yields the protein CASRGQGGAFF.

The genes are TRBV6-6 and TRBJ2-5; 8 bases are shared with TRBD1. This CDR3 has 15 residues. The V gene end was trimmed by 6 bases and the J gene end by 5 bases; junction bases not matched to a gene: 11. CDR1 and CDR2 (germline): MNHNY, SVGAGI (reference sequence). The CDR3 loop is CASRGQGALWETQYF. The CDR3 coding sequence is TGTGCCAGCAGGGGTCAGGGGGCGTTGTGGGAGACCCAGTACTTC.

The chain uses TRBV3-1 (or the pseudogene TRBV3-2) and TRBJ2-2; D is possibly TRBD2 (6 bases). Trimming removed 3 bases from V and 0 bases from J, with 14 bases in between. The CDR3 consists of 17 residues. Germline CDR1 LGHDT, CDR2 YNNKEL (reference sequence). The CDR3 nucleotides read TGTGCCAGCAGCCAGGATCGGGACTCCGCGAACACCGGGGAGCTGTTTTTT. This encodes CASSQDRDSANTGELFF.

The rearrangement uses TRBV14 and TRBJ1-4; the match to TRBD1 covers 12 bases. In germline, CDR1 is SGHDN, CDR2 FVKESK. This CDR3 has 16 amino acids. J lost 8 bases, V lost 5 bases, and 9 bases had no gene match. CDR3 sequence: CASSYGTGGLEEKLFF. CDR3 in DNA: TGTGCCAGCAGCTACGGGACAGGGGGCTTAGAAGAAAAACTGTTTTTT.

The J gene is TRBJ2-3, the V gene TRBV9; 10 nucleotides line up with TRBD2. The J segment lost 0 bases and the V segment lost 0 bases, leaving 4 bases of the junction unmatched. Germline V gene sequence: CDR1 SGDLS, CDR2 YYNGEE. CDR3 length equals 17 residues. CDR3 coding DNA: TGTGCCAGCAGCGTAGGACTGACTAGCGGGAGCACAGATACGCAGTATTTT. This encodes CASSVGLTSGSTDTQYF.

The chain couples TRBV9 to TRBJ1-4; D possibly corresponds to TRBD1 (5 bases). Germline values: CDR1 SGDLS, CDR2 YYNGEE. V dropped 2 bases and J dropped 5 bases, with 7 bases sitting between them. CDR3 size: 13 residues. CDR3 sequence: CASSVAGNEKLFF. The CDR3 DNA reads TGTGCCAGCAGCGTGGCAGGGAATGAAAAACTGTTTTTT.

The V call is TRBV18, the J call TRBJ1-3; D might be TRBD1 (6 bases). Germline lookup yields CDR1 KGHSH and CDR2 LQKENI. The V gene lost 0 bases and the J gene lost 0 bases, with 12 bases spanning the gap. The CDR3 covers 17 residues. Here the CDR3 DNA reads TGTGCCAGCTCACCACCGAGGGGGACAAGCTCTGGAAACACCATATATTTT. Its translation: CASSPPRGTSSGNTIYF.

The V and J genes are TRBV10-2 and TRBJ2-1; D remains unclear. Germline V gene lookup returns CDR1 WSHSY and CDR2 SAAADI. The CDR3 spans 11 residues. V was cut by 7 bases and J by 9 bases, with 10 bases left in between. DNA for the CDR3: TGCGCCAGCACTCGGGTTGGTGAGCAGTTCTTC. It translates to CASTRVGEQFF.

The chain recombines TRBV3-1 (or the pseudogene TRBV3-2) with TRBJ1-4; no clear D. The CDR3 extends over 13 amino acids. From germline, CDR1 is LGHDT and CDR2 YNNKEL (reference sequence). V was cut by 1 base and J by 6 bases, with 6 bases left in between. The CDR3 DNA sequence: TGTGCCAGCAGCCAAGGGAGAGATGAAAAACTGTTTTTT. Its translation is CASSQGRDEKLFF.

This sequence joins TRBV21-1 and TRBJ2-7; the tabulated D call, TRBD2, remains unverified against the DNA. TRBV21-1 is flagged as a pseudogene. This CDR3 has 17 amino acids. The CDR3 DNA follows: TGTGCCAGCAGCAAAGATAAGCTTAAGGAGGGCGAGAACGAGCAGTACTTC. Protein: CASSKDKLKEGENEQYF.

The chain couples TRBV19 to TRBJ2-3, with 13 bases matching TRBD2. CDR1 is LNHDA, CDR2 SQIVND, per germline (reference sequence). V shed 4 bases, J shed 1 base, and the junction held 5 bases outside the gene matches. CDR3 length: 17 residues. CDR3 in DNA: TGTGCCAGTAGTAGGGCCGGGACTAGCGGGGGCACAGATACGCAGTATTTT. Translating it yields CASSRAGTSGGTDTQYF.

The rearrangement joins TRBV6-1 to TRBJ1-3, with D uncertain. Trimming removed 3 bases at V and 0 bases at J, with 9 bases between. The V gene's germline CDR1 is MNHNS and CDR2 SASEGT. The CDR3 has 15 residues. The DNA for the CDR3 is TGTGCCAGCAGTGATCCGCTCAGCTCTGGAAACACCATATATTTT. Its translation: CASSDPLSSGNTIYF.

V usage is TRBV5-1 and J usage is TRBJ1-1; D is possibly TRBD1 (6 bases). Trimming removed 5 bases at V and 1 base at J, with 9 bases between. From germline, CDR1 is SGHRS and CDR2 YFSETQ. The CDR3 consists of 13 residues. CDR3 sequence reads: CASRETGNTEAFF. CDR3 coding DNA: TGCGCCAGCAGGGAGACAGGGAACACTGAAGCTTTCTTT.

The rearrangement links TRBV7-9 to TRBJ1-4; perhaps TRBD1 as D (6 bases). Trimming removed 2 bases at V and 2 bases at J, with 12 bases between. Germline CDR1 reads SEHNR; CDR2 reads FQNEAQ (reference sequence). The CDR3 totals 16 residues. The CDR3 coding sequence is TGTGCCAGCAGCTTAACGGACAGCCCGACTAATGAAAAACTGTTTTTT. Translation gives CASSLTDSPTNEKLFF.

V usage is TRBV5-1 and J usage is TRBJ2-3, with 13 bases aligning to TRBD2. The germline CDR1 and CDR2 sequences are SGHRS and YFSETQ. V was pared by 4 bases and J by 7 bases, with 12 bases of the junction left unmatched. This CDR3 region has 17 residues. The CDR3 loop reads CASSPTSGGRYDYTQYF. The CDR3 bases are TGCGCCAGCAGCCCGACTAGCGGGGGGCGATATGACTATACGCAGTATTTT.

The chain carries TRBV9 and TRBJ2-1; 7 nucleotides line up with TRBD2. The CDR3 has 14 residues. From germline, CDR1 is SGDLS and CDR2 YYNGEE. V shed 3 bases, J shed 11 bases, and the junction held 11 bases outside the gene matches. The CDR3 protein is CASSDPGRGGKQFF. CDR3 in DNA: TGTGCCAGCAGCGACCCAGGCCGCGGGGGTAAGCAGTTCTTC.

The V call is TRBV7-2, the J call TRBJ1-1; unclear D gene. This CDR3 is built from 15 residues. V gave up 6 bases and J gave up 3 bases, with 17 bases separating them. In germline, CDR1 is SGHTA, CDR2 FQGNSA. The DNA of the CDR3 is TGTGCCAGCAGTCCATCCTCCTGGGGAGACACTGAAGCTTTCTTT. Its protein is CASSPSSWGDTEAFF.

CDR3: CASSLETGYGYTF. The CDR3 DNA follows: TGCGCCAGCAGCTTAGAGACAGGTTATGGCTACACCTTC. This chain connects TRBV5-1 to TRBJ1-2, with a weak D call TRBD1 (6 bases). Trimming stripped 2 bases from V and 5 bases from J, with 10 bases between. CDR1 SGHRS and CDR2 YFSETQ come from the germline V gene. The CDR3 is 13 residues long.